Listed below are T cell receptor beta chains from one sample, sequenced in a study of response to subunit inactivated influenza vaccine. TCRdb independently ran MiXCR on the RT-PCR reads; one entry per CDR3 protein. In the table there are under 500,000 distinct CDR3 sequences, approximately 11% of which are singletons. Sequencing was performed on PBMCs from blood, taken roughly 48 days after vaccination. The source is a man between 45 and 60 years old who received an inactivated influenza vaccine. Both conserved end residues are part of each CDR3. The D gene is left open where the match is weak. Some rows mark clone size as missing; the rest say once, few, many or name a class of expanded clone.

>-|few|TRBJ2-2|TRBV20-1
CSASRQGWTGELFF
TGCAGTGCTAGCCGGCAGGGTTGGACCGGGGAGCTGTTTTTT
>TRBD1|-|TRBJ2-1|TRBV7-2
CASSLVDRVHEQFF
TGTGCCAGCAGCTTAGTAGACAGGGTTCATGAGCAGTTCTTC
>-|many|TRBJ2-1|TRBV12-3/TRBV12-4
CASSFGGTYNEQFF
TGTGCCAGCAGTTTCGGCGGGACCTACAATGAGCAGTTCTTC
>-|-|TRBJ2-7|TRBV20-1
CSADDRSWGYEQYF
TGCAGTGCTGATGACAGGAGCTGGGGCTACGAGCAGTACTTC
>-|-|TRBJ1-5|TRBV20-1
CSATAGQPQHF
TGCAGTGCTACCGCGGGGCAGCCCCAGCATTTT
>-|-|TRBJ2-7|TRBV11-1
CASSLEDTGMRQYF
TGTGCCAGCAGCTTGGAGGACACAGGGATGCGGCAGTACTTC
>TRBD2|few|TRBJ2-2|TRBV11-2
CASSPQPLAGGNTGELFF
TGTGCCAGCAGCCCCCAGCCGCTAGCGGGGGGAAACACCGGGGAGCTGTTTTTT
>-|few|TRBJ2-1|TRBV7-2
CASSIQGGGVYNEQFF
TGTGCCAGCAGCATCCAGGGGGGCGGAGTTTACAATGAGCAGTTCTTC
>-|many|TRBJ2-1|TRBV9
CASSQGGSSYNEQFF
TGTGCCAGCAGCCAAGGGGGGAGCTCCTACAATGAGCAGTTCTTC
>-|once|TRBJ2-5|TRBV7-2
CASSFQFQETQYF
TGTGCCAGCAGCTTCCAGTTCCAAGAGACCCAGTACTTC
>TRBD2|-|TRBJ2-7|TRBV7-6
CASSRIAGNPYEQYF
TGTGCCAGCAGCCGTATAGCGGGAAATCCCTACGAGCAGTACTTC
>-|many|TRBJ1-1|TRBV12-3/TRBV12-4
CASSTNDRKEAFF
TGTGCCAGCAGTACCAATGACAGGAAGGAAGCTTTCTTT
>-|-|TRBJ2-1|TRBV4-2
CASSQETRWSSGYNEQFF
TGTGCCAGCAGCCAAGAAACTAGGTGGTCTTCTGGTTACAATGAGCAGTTCTTT
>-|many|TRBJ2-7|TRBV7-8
CASSLQGYFYEQYF
TGTGCCAGCAGCTTACAGGGCTACTTCTACGAGCAGTACTTC
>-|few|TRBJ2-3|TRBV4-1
CASSQDPAHTQYF
TGCGCCAGCAGCCAAGATCCGGCACATACGCAGTATTTT
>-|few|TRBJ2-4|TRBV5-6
CASSPVGTGNIQYF
TGTGCCAGCAGCCCCGTGGGGACGGGAAACATTCAGTACTTC
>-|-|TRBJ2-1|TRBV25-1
CASSESTRSYNEQFF
TGTGCCAGCAGTGAATCTACTAGGAGCTACAATGAGCAGTTCTTC
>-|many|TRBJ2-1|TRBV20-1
CSASYGYNEQFF
TGCAGTGCTAGTTACGGATACAATGAGCAGTTCTTC
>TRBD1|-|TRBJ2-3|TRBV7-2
CASSLWTGSHTDTQYF
TGTGCCAGCAGCCTCTGGACAGGGAGTCACACAGATACGCAGTATTTT
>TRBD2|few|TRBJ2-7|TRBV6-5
CASNTLAGGPREQYF
TGTGCCAGCAATACTCTAGCGGGAGGGCCTCGTGAGCAGTACTTC
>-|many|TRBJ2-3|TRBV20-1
CSARPFRRDTQYF
TGCAGTGCTAGACCCTTCAGGAGGGATACGCAGTATTTT
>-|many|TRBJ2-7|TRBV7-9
CASSFGGDSYEQYF
TGTGCCAGCAGCTTTGGGGGGGACAGCTACGAGCAGTACTTC
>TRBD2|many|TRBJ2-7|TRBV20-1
CSARGTSGFDEQYF
TGCAGTGCTAGAGGGACTAGCGGGTTCGACGAGCAGTACTTC
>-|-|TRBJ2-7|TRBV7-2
CASSRGRVQEQYF
TGTGCCAGCAGCAGAGGCAGGGTTCAGGAGCAGTACTTC
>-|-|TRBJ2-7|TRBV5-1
CASRNRNEQYF
TGCGCCAGCCGGAATAGAAACGAGCAGTACTTC
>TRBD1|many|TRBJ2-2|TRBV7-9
CASTSMDRGLSGELFF
TGTGCCAGCACCTCCATGGACAGGGGGCTGTCCGGGGAGCTGTTTTTT
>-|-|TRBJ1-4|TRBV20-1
CSARDRLRSRNEKLFF
TGCAGTGCTAGAGATCGACTCAGGAGCCGAAATGAAAAACTGTTTTTT
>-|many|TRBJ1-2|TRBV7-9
CASSLQGGYTF
TGTGCCAGCAGCTTACAGGGTGGCTACACCTTC
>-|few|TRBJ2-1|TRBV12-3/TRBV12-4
CASSLVRVWEASYNEQFF
TGTGCCAGCAGTTTAGTTCGTGTGTGGGAGGCCTCCTACAATGAGCAGTTCTTC
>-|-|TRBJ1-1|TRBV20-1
CSARDLITEAFF
TGCAGTGCTAGAGATCTGATAACTGAAGCTTTCTTT
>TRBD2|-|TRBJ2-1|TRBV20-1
CSARLAGTNSYNEQFF
TGCAGTGCTCGACTAGCGGGCACTAACTCCTACAATGAGCAGTTCTTC
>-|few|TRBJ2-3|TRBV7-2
CASSLADWDTQYF
TGTGCCAGCAGCTTAGCGGATTGGGATACGCAGTATTTT
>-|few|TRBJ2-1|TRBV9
CASSEPGGNEQFF
TGTGCCAGCAGCGAGCCAGGGGGGAATGAGCAGTTCTTC
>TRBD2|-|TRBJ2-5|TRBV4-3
CASSQLPASGETQYF
TGCGCCAGCAGTCAATTACCTGCTAGCGGGGAGACCCAGTACTTC
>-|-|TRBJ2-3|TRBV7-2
CASNLLGPDTQYF
TGTGCCAGCAACCTACTAGGGCCAGATACGCAGTATTTT